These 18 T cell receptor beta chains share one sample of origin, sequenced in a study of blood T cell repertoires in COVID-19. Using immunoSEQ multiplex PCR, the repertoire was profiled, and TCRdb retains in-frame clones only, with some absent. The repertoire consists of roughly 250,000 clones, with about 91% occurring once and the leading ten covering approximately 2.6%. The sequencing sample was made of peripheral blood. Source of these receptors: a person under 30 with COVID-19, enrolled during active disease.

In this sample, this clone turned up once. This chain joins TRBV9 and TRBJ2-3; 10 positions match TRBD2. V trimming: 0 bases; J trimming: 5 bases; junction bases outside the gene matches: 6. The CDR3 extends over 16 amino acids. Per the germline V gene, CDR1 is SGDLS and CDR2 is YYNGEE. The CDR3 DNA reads TGTGCCAGCAGCGTAGATCCTAGCGGGAGTTTAGATACGCAGTATTTT. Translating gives CASSVDPSGSLDTQYF.

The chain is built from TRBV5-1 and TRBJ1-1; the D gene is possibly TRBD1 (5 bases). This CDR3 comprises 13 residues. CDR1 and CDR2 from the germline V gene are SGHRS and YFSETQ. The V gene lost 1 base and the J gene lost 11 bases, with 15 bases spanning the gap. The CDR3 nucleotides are TGCGCCAGCAGCTTGTCTGAGCGGGGGAACGCTTTCTTT. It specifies CASSLSERGNAFF.

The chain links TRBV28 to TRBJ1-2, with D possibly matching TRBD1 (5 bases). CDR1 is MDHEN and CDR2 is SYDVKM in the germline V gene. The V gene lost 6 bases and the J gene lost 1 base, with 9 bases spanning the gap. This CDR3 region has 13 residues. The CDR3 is CASRIGVNYGYTF. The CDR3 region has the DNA TGTGCCAGCAGGATAGGGGTTAACTATGGCTACACCTTC.

CDR3 in amino acids: CASSLGDNRQPQHF. The CDR3 DNA sequence: TGTGCCAGCAGCTTAGGGGACAACCGCCAGCCCCAGCATTTT. This sequence joins TRBV7-9 and TRBJ1-5; D possibly corresponds to TRBD1 (6 bases). Germline CDR1 SEHNR, CDR2 FQNEAQ (reference sequence). This CDR3 comprises 14 residues. V shed 1 base and J shed 7 bases, with 11 bases lying between them.

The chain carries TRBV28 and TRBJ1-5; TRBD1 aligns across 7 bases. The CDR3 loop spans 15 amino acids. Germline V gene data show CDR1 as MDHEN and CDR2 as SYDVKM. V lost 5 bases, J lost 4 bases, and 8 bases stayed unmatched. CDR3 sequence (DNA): TGTGCCAGCAGTCTTTGGAGGGGGCGGAATCAGCCCCAGCATTTT. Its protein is CASSLWRGRNQPQHF.

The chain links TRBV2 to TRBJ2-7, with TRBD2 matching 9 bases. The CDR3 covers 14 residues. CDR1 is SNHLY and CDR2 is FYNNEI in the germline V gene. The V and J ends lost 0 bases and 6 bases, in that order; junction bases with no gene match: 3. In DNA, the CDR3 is TGTGCCAGCAGTGAAGCGGCTAGCGGGGTCGAGCAGTACTTC. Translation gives CASSEAASGVEQYF.

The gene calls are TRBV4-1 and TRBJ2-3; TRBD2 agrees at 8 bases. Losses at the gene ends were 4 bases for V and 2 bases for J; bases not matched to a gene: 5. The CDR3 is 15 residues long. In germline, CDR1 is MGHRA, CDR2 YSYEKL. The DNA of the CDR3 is TGCGCCAGCAGCCGGGCGGGAGGAGTCACAGATACGCAGTATTTT. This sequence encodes CASSRAGGVTDTQYF.

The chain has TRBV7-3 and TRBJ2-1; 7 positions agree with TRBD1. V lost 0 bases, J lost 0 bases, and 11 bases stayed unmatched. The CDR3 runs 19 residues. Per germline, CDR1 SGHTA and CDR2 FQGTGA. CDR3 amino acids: CASSLTGGRVFSSYNEQFF. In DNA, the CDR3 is TGTGCCAGCAGCTTAACAGGGGGCAGGGTCTTTAGCTCCTACAATGAGCAGTTCTTC.

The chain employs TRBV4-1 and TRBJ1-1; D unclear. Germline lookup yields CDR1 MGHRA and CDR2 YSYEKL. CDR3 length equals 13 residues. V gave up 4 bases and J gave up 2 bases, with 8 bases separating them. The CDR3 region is CASSLEANTEAFF. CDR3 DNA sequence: TGCGCCAGCAGCCTAGAGGCCAACACTGAAGCTTTCTTT.

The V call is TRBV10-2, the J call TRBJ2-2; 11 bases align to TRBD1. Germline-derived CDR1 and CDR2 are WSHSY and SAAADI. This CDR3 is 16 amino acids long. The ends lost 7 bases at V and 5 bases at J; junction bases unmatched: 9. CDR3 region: CASTDTDRGRTGELFF. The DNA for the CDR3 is TGCGCCAGCACCGATACGGACAGGGGGCGAACCGGGGAGCTGTTTTTT.

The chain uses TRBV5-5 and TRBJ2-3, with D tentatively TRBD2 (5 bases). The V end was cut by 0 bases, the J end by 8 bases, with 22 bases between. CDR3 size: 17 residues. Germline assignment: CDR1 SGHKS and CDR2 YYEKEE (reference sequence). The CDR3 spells CASSLDRGGERQGTQYF. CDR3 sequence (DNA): TGTGCCAGCAGCTTGGATCGTGGTGGGGAGCGGCAAGGTACGCAGTATTTT.

The CDR3 DNA is TGTGCCAGCAGCTGGGGACAGGGAAACAATCAGCCCCAGCATTTT. Translating it yields CASSWGQGNNQPQHF. The rearrangement joins TRBV5-6 to TRBJ1-5, with 9 bases fitting TRBD1. This CDR3 region has 15 residues. The junction had 4 bases not matched to a gene; V was cut back by 3 bases and J by 3 bases. CDR1 SGHDT and CDR2 YYEEEE come from the germline V gene.

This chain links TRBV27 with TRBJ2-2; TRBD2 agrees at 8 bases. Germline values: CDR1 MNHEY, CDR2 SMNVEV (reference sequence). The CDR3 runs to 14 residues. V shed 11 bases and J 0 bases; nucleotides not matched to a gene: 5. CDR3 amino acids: CAPGGQPNTGELFF. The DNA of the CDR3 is TGTGCCCCGGGGGGGCAGCCGAACACCGGGGAGCTGTTTTTT.

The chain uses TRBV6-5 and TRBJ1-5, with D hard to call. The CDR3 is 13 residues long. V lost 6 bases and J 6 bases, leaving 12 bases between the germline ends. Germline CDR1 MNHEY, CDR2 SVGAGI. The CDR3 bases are TGTGCCAGCAGCTCCTCACTCGGTCAGCCCCAGCATTTT. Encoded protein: CASSSSLGQPQHF.

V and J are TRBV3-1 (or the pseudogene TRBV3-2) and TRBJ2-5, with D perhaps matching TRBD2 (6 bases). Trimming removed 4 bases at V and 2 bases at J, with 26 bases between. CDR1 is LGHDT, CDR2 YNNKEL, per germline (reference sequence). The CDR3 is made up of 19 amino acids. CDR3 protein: CASSRSGPQGTVLQETQYF. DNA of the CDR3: TGTGCCAGCAGCCGGAGCGGGCCCCAGGGCACTGTACTTCAAGAGACCCAGTACTTC.

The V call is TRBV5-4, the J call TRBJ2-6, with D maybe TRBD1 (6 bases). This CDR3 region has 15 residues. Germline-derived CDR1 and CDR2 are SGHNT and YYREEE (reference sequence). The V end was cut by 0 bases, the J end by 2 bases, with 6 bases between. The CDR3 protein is CASSLGTAGANVLTF. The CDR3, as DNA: TGTGCCAGCAGCTTGGGGACAGCTGGGGCCAACGTCCTGACTTTC.

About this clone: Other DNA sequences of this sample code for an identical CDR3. The CDR3 region has the DNA TGTGCCAGCAGTCGACAGGGTGGATATGGCTACACCTTC. This codes for CASSRQGGYGYTF. V is TRBV12-3 or TRBV12-4 and J is TRBJ1-2; 7 bases match TRBD1. Trimming took 5 bases from V and 5 from J; bases not matched to a gene: 5. The CDR3 is made up of 13 amino acids.

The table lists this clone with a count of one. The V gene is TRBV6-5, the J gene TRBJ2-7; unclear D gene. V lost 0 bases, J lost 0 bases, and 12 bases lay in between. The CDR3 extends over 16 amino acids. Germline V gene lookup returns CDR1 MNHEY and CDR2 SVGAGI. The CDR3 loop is CASSYSLRTSSYEQYF. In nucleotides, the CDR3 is TGTGCCAGCAGTTACTCGTTGCGTACGAGCTCCTACGAGCAGTACTTC.